This T cell receptor (beta chain) was recorded in a study of CD8 T cells in Susac syndrome. CDR3 length: 14 residues. Trimming took off 6 bases at V and 2 bases at J, with 11 bases between the two ends. Sequencing of TCR beta was undertaken in CD8+ and CD4+ T cells derived from blood. Those who served as multiple sclerosis controls were treatment-naive patients with stable or active relapsing-remitting disease. Both CD4+ and CD8+ T cells were negatively isolated, and TEMRA cells underwent FACS enrichment. Random hexamers primed reverse transcription of 0.5 to 1 ug RNA. Amplification of TCR beta CDR3 spanned 54 Vbeta and 13 Jbeta via immunoSEQ multiplex PCR. One entry per CDR3 protein results from TCRdb running MiXCR on the immunoSEQ multiplex PCR reads. The sample records 250,000 to 350,000 distinct CDR3 sequences, around 83% being singletons.

The chain couples TRBV12-3 or TRBV12-4 to TRBJ2-1; D is ambiguous. The TCR originated in a human donor with multiple sclerosis. The specimen sequenced was CD8+ T cells from PBMCs. CDR3 region: CASSPLSTYNEQFF. The CDR3 DNA reads TGTGCCAGCAGCCCCTTAAGCACCTACAATGAGCAGTTCTTC.